Listed here is a single TCR beta chain. Treatment indicated: approximately 18 received Ad26.COV2.S at low or high dose, single or two shots; about 5 received placebo; per-sample allocation not given. The samples date from day 63 after the first vaccine or placebo injection. This sample is drawn from a study of Ad26.COV2.S vaccination and SARS-CoV-2 variants. Study information: Each vaccinee took Ad26.COV2.S intramuscularly, once or twice 56 days apart.

Profiled with immunoSEQ multiplex PCR; TCRdb holds only in-frame clones, not every one. The sample lists around 300,000 clones; 70% to 90% were seen once. The material sequenced was peripheral blood, taken in a trial of Ad26.COV2.S vaccine versus placebo. This TCR derives from a person aged 18-65 years who received the Ad26.COV2.S COVID-19 vaccine or a placebo.

CDR3 DNA: TGTGCCATCAGTGAGTCGGGACAGGGAAGGAATGAGCAGTTCTTC. It is translated as CAISESGQGRNEQFF. The genes are TRBV10-3 and TRBJ2-1; 9 bases line up with TRBD1. Germline CDR1 ENHRY, CDR2 SYGVKD. Trimming took 0 bases from V and 7 from J; bases not matched to a gene: 4. CDR3 size: 15 residues.